A single sample is the source of the 9 T cell receptor beta chains below, sequenced in a study of shared clonotypes between healthy human individuals. Data came from immunoSEQ multiplex PCR; TCRdb stores just in-frame clones and leaves some out. The sample includes more than 2 million clones, around 95% of them seen just once. The sample was naive CD4+ T cells sorted from blood. Noted subset: CD45RA+ positively selected. These receptors originate from a man aged 18-30 years in good health.

Concerning this clone itself: Other nucleotide sequences in the sample specify the same CDR3. The rearrangement uses TRBV5-4 and TRBJ2-2, with 12 positions matching TRBD2. Trimming cost V 0 bases and J 1 base; bases outside gene matches: 1. Per the germline V gene, CDR1 is SGHNT and CDR2 is YYREEE (reference sequence). The length of the CDR3 is 17 residues. The CDR3 nucleotides read TGTGCCAGCAGCTTGGCGGGACTAGCGGGGAACACCGGGGAGCTGTTTTTT. This sequence encodes CASSLAGLAGNTGELFF. The variable domain in full, with the rest retrieved from reference TRBV5-4 and TRBJ2-2, is ETGVTQSPTHLIKTRGQQVTLRCSSQSGHNTVSWYQQALGQGPQFIFQYYREEENGRGNFPPRFSGLQFPNYSSELNVNALELDDSALYLCASSLAGLAGNTGELFFGEGSRLTVL.

The chain couples TRBV6-5 to TRBJ2-7; D is unresolved. The germline gives CDR1 MNHEY, CDR2 SVGAGI. This CDR3 is 13 amino acids long. Trimming removed 6 bases from V and 0 bases from J, with 9 bases in between. In DNA form, the CDR3 reads TGTGCCAGCAGCCAAAGCAGCTCCTACGAGCAGTACTTC. This encodes CASSQSSSYEQYF.

The chain couples TRBV6-1 to TRBJ2-6, with TRBD1 identical over 9 bases. CDR1 and CDR2 from the germline V gene are MNHNS and SASEGT. Trimming cost V 6 bases and J 19 bases; bases outside gene matches: 4. The length of the CDR3 is 10 residues. CDR3 region: CASSPGQGTF. Here the CDR3 DNA reads TGTGCCAGCAGCCCGGGACAGGGAACTTTC.

The chain has TRBV18 and TRBJ2-7, with a possible D match to TRBD1 (5 bases). V dropped 4 bases and J dropped 0 bases, with 10 bases sitting between them. Germline V gene lookup returns CDR1 KGHSH and CDR2 LQKENI. The CDR3 is 14 amino acids. The CDR3 DNA reads as TGTGCCAGCTCACAGGGGTTTTACTCCTACGAGCAGTACTTC. As protein: CASSQGFYSYEQYF.

This rearrangement joins TRBV7-2 to TRBJ2-5, with TRBD2 identical over 9 bases. CDR1 and CDR2 (germline): SGHTA, FQGNSA. V lost 5 bases, J lost 5 bases, and 12 bases stayed unmatched. The CDR3 is made up of 16 amino acids. The DNA of the CDR3 is TGTGCCAGCAGCCCATTTTGGGTAGCGGGAGAGGAGACCCAGTACTTC. It codes for CASSPFWVAGEETQYF. The full variable domain, with the rest looked up from reference TRBV7-2 and TRBJ2-5, is GAGVSQSPSNKVTEKGKDVELRCDPISGHTALYWYRQSLGQGLEFLIYFQGNSAPDKSGLPSDRFSAERTGGSVSTLTIQRTQQEDSAVYLCASSPFWVAGEETQYFGPGTRLLVL.

Concerning this clone: Other nucleotide sequences in the sample specify the same CDR3. This rearrangement joins TRBV7-9 to TRBJ1-1; TRBD1 matches 10 bases. Germline V gene sequence: CDR1 SEHNR, CDR2 FQNEAQ (reference sequence). The CDR3 has 14 amino acids. Germline trimming cut 5 bases from V and 1 base from J; bases unmatched to any gene: 1. This chain's CDR3 is CASSRQGANTEAFF. In DNA form, the CDR3 reads TGTGCCAGCAGCCGACAGGGGGCGAACACTGAAGCTTTCTTT.

In regard to this clone: Other DNA sequences of this sample code for an identical CDR3. The chain is built from TRBV6-6 and TRBJ1-1; no firm D call. CDR1 and CDR2 (germline): MNHNY, SVGAGI (reference sequence). The V end lost 4 bases, the J end lost 1 base, and 1 base lay between the germline ends. The CDR3 is 11 residues long. The CDR3 sequence: CASSWNTEAFF. The CDR3 coding sequence is TGTGCCAGCAGTTGGAACACTGAAGCTTTCTTT.

This rearrangement joins TRBV19 to TRBJ2-7, with TRBD2 identical over 13 bases. This CDR3 has 16 residues. With V trimmed by 3 bases and J by 7 bases, 9 bases remained unmatched. Germline V gives CDR1 LNHDA, CDR2 SQIVND (reference sequence). The CDR3 here is CASSILGTSGTREQYF. DNA for the CDR3: TGTGCCAGTAGTATCCTCGGGACTAGCGGGACGAGAGAGCAGTACTTC.

With regard to this clone: Mismatch with germline at one junction end may stem from a read error. The chain uses TRBV5-1 and TRBJ1-1; D is ambiguous. The germline gives CDR1 SGHRS, CDR2 YFSETQ. CDR3 length: 12 amino acids. The CDR3 DNA sequence: TGCGCCAGCAGCTTGGCCCAGCCGACTTGGGTCTTT. Protein: CASSLAQPTWVF.